This T cell receptor (beta chain) appears in the sequencing data of a study of beta chain features in type 1 diabetes. General study results and limits: Insertions were fewer and deletions more numerous at VDJ junctions in type 1 diabetes patients.

V trimming: 5 bases; J trimming: 11 bases; junction bases outside the gene matches: 11. Germline lookup yields CDR1 SEHNR and CDR2 FQNEAQ (reference sequence). The CDR3 sequence is 14 residues long. By way of CD45RO/CCR7/CD25/CD127/CD95/CD27, the CD4+ regulatory, stem cell-like memory, central memory and naive cells were sorted. The authors reverse transcribed all of the isolated RNA, so sequencing captured expressed TCRB transcripts. Generated by immunoSEQ multiplex PCR, the TCRdb table keeps only in-frame clones and is missing some. The table has about 150,000 clones, around 10% seen once; the top ten hold approximately 2%. This clone was counted between two and nine times. The antigen is unknown.

This sequence joins TRBV7-9 and TRBJ1-1, with 10 bases identical to TRBD1. Sequencing was performed on central memory CD4+ T cells from blood. This clonotype was sampled from a man aged 18 to 30 in good health. This CDR3 reads CASSAPLGTGEAFF. Here the CDR3 DNA reads TGTGCCAGCAGCGCACCCCTCGGGACAGGGGAGGCTTTCTTT.